This TCR beta chain originates from a study of T cell responses to AZD1222 COVID-19 vaccine. The CDR3 contains 13 residues. In germline, CDR1 is SQVTM, CDR2 ANQGSEA. Trimming took 7 bases from V and 7 from J, leaving 17 bases between them. Only in-frame clones appear in the TCRdb table, and some are missing; sequencing was by immunoSEQ multiplex PCR. The sample yields about 97,000 clones, approximately 89% seen once. The V call is TRBV29-1, the J call TRBJ2-4; D may be TRBD1 or TRBD2 (6 bases each). Sequenced material: peripheral blood, taken 28 days after the second AZD1222 dose. The sequence derives from an adult who received the AZD1222 COVID-19 vaccine. CDR3 loop: CSARYRGQNIQYF. The CDR3 DNA sequence: TGCAGCGCTAGATACCGGGGGCAGAACATTCAGTACTTC.